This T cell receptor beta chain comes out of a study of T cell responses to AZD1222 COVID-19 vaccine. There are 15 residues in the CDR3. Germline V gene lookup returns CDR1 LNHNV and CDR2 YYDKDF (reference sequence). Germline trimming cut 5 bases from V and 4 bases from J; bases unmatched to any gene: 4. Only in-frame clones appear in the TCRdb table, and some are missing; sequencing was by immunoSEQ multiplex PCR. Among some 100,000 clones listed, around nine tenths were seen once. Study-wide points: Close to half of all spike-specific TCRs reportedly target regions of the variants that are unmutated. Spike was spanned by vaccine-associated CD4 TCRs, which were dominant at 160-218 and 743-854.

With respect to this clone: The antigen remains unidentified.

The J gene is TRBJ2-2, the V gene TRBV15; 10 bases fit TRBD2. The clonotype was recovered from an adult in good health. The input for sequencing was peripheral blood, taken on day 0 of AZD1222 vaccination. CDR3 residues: CATSWSGGGTGELFF. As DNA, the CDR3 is TGTGCCACCAGCTGGAGCGGGGGGGGCACCGGGGAGCTGTTTTTT.